What follows is one T cell receptor (beta chain) and its context. What it binds is unknown. The V gene lost 1 base and the J gene lost 4 bases, with 13 bases spanning the gap. The CDR3 runs to 16 residues. Germline CDR1 is KGHSH and CDR2 is LQKENI. The sample belongs to a study of long-term antiretroviral therapy in people with HIV. Findings and limits, study-wide: There were no data on ART adherence, viral resistance or therapy changes, a gap that limits inferences about post-ART repertoire changes. Control repertoires displayed wider CDR3 length ranges than the HIV repertoires.

The run of the v3.0 immunoSEQ assay was at survey level. The assay was immunoSEQ multiplex PCR, and TCRdb's table has in-frame clones only and misses some. The repertoire includes roughly 25,000 clones, roughly four fifths of them detected once, and more than 5.5% sits in the top ten. The origin of this receptor is a woman aged 30 to 39 with HIV. The source was unsorted PBMCs, collected 1.1 years before starting antiretroviral therapy. The V call is TRBV18, the J call TRBJ1-4; D is perhaps TRBD1 (6 bases). The CDR3 nucleotides read TGTGCCAGCTCACCACGTGGGGGGCAGATTAATGAAAAACTGTTTTTT. Amino acid sequence: CASSPRGGQINEKLFF.